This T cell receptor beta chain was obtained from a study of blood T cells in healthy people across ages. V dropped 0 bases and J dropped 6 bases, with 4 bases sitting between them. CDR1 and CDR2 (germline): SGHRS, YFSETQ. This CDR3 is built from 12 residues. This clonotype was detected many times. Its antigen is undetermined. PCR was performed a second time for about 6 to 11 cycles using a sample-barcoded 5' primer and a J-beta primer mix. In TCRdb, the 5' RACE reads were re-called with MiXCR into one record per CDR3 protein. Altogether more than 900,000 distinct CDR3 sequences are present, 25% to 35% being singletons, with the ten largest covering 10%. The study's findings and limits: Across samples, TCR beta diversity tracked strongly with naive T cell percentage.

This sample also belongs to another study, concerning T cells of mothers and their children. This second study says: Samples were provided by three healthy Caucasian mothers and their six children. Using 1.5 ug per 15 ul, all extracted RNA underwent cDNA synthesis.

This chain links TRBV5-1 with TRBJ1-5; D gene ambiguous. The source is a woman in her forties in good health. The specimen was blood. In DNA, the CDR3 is TGCGCCAGCAGCTTGGACGGTCAGCCCCAGCATTTT. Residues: CASSLDGQPQHF.